These 13 T cell receptor beta chains came from one sample sequenced in a study of blood T cell repertoires in COVID-19. TCRdb keeps only in-frame clones here, not all; method: immunoSEQ multiplex PCR. This table has tens of thousands of clones, around 88% appearing once. The source material was peripheral blood. These receptor sequences come from a human donor with active COVID-19. The donor label of this sample is uncertain.

The rearrangement uses TRBV14 and TRBJ1-4; the match to TRBD1 covers 11 bases. There are 18 residues in the CDR3. V was clipped by 1 base and J by 0 bases; unmatched bases: 4. Germline V gives CDR1 SGHDN, CDR2 FVKESK. The CDR3 protein is CASSQAGQGAATNEKLFF. As DNA, the CDR3 is TGTGCCAGCAGCCAAGCCGGACAGGGGGCCGCAACTAATGAAAAACTGTTTTTT.

The chain couples TRBV6-2 or TRBV6-3 to TRBJ2-3; TRBD1 agrees at 8 bases. From germline, CDR1 is MNHEY and CDR2 SVGEGT. The length of the CDR3 is 16 residues. After removal of 5 bases from V and 2 bases from J, the junction contained 9 bases not matched to a gene. The DNA of the CDR3 is TGTGCCAGCAGTGCCGGGACAGGACCTACCACAGATACGCAGTATTTT. It encodes CASSAGTGPTTDTQYF.

The chain links TRBV28 to TRBJ2-5; 8 nucleotides match TRBD1. The CDR3 extends over 14 amino acids. Trimming at V came to 6 bases and at J to 5 bases, leaving 8 bases not matched to a gene. Germline CDR1 reads MDHEN; CDR2 reads SYDVKM. The DNA for the CDR3 is TGTGCCAGCAGATTTGGACAGGGAAGGGAGACCCAGTACTTC. It encodes CASRFGQGRETQYF.

The chain has TRBV9 and TRBJ2-3; D call uncertain. From germline, CDR1 is SGDLS and CDR2 YYNGEE. The CDR3 is 13 residues long. Trimming cost V 1 base and J 2 bases, with 5 bases left between them. The CDR3 loop is CASSVSLTDTQYF. The CDR3 nucleotides are TGTGCCAGCAGCGTATCCCTCACAGATACGCAGTATTTT.

V usage is TRBV7-6 and J usage is TRBJ2-3, with D perhaps matching TRBD2 (5 bases). Trimming pared 7 bases from V and 1 base from J, leaving 15 bases between. The CDR3 loop spans 15 amino acids. Germline V gives CDR1 SGHVS, CDR2 FNYEAQ. CDR3 coding DNA: TGTGCCAGCAACCCGGGGTCCGCCCGCACAGATACGCAGTATTTT. This codes for CASNPGSARTDTQYF.

This clone was seen a handful of times. The gene calls are TRBV11-2 and TRBJ2-2; maybe TRBD1 (5 bases). With 5 bases removed from V and 4 bases from J, the gap between germline ends came to 17 bases. This CDR3 spans 16 amino acids. Germline CDR1 reads SGHAT; CDR2 reads FQNNGV. The CDR3 spells CASSREGVGRTGELFF. The CDR3 DNA sequence: TGTGCCAGCAGCCGAGAAGGGGTGGGGCGCACCGGGGAGCTGTTTTTT.

The rearrangement joins TRBV21-1 to TRBJ2-1; TRBD2 is taken as the D call from the table, unchecked against the DNA. TRBV21-1 is noted as a pseudogene. This CDR3 region has 15 residues. CDR3 sequence reads: CATGGCGRTYNEQFF. CDR3 in DNA: TGTGCCACGGGTGGGTGCGGGAGAACCTACAATGAGCAGTTCTTC.

The genes are TRBV19 and TRBJ2-5; no reliable D call. Per germline, CDR1 LNHDA and CDR2 SQIVND (reference sequence). CDR3 length: 12 residues. V lost 4 bases and J lost 2, with 5 bases in between. The chain's CDR3 is CASSTLQETQYF. The DNA of the CDR3 is TGTGCCAGTAGTACCCTACAAGAGACCCAGTACTTC.

The chain recombines TRBV9 with TRBJ1-1; D is undetermined. Germline lookup yields CDR1 SGDLS and CDR2 YYNGEE. Trimming pared 5 bases from V and 6 bases from J, leaving 11 bases between. The CDR3 extends over 12 amino acids. Written as DNA, the CDR3 is TGTGCCAGCAGTGGAGGGAGTCCTGAAGCTTTCTTT. As protein: CASSGGSPEAFF.

The chain joins TRBV9 to TRBJ2-5; D possibly corresponds to TRBD1 (6 bases). Germline CDR1 SGDLS, CDR2 YYNGEE. V dropped 3 bases and J dropped 3 bases, with 15 bases sitting between them. The CDR3 has 15 amino acids. CDR3 loop: CASSAQGRVEETQYF. CDR3 DNA: TGTGCCAGCAGCGCACAGGGACGCGTGGAAGAGACCCAGTACTTC.

The rearrangement uses TRBV19 and TRBJ1-4; TRBD1 is a possible D gene (6 bases). Germline CDR1 LNHDA, CDR2 SQIVND (reference sequence). This CDR3 is 14 amino acids long. Deletions cut 6 bases from V and 6 bases from J, with 14 bases between. CDR3 bases: TGTGCCAGTAGCTATTGGGACACGGATGAAAAACTGTTTTTT. Its protein is CASSYWDTDEKLFF.

V usage is TRBV6-6 and J usage is TRBJ1-4; 8 bases are a match to TRBD1. The CDR3 sequence is 16 residues long. The germline V gene has CDR1 MNHNY and CDR2 SVGAGI (reference sequence). V shed 6 bases and J 10 bases; nucleotides not matched to a gene: 16. CDR3 in amino acids: CASRHSPAGGEGKLFF. Here the CDR3 DNA reads TGTGCCAGCAGACACTCCCCGGCAGGGGGCGAGGGAAAACTGTTTTTT.

The V call is TRBV4-1, the J call TRBJ2-3, with 10 bases matching TRBD2. The CDR3 length is 14 residues. The germline V gene encodes CDR1 MGHRA and CDR2 YSYEKL. The junction had 1 base not matched to a gene; V was cut back by 2 bases and J by 5 bases. CDR3 sequence (DNA): TGCGCCAGCAGCCAACTAGCGGGGGAAGATACGCAGTATTTT. Translated, it gives CASSQLAGEDTQYF.